This TCR beta chain was captured by sequencing in a study of CD8 T cells in ankylosing spondylitis. One entry per CDR3 protein results from TCRdb running MiXCR on the 5' RACE reads. The sample contains some 130,000 distinct CDR3 sequences, around 13% of which appear only once. V trimming: 7 bases; J trimming: 8 bases; junction bases outside the gene matches: 14. This CDR3 comprises 16 residues. Germline V CDR1 and CDR2: SGHTA, FQGNSA. Study results and caveats: The disease-linked clones had a CD8+ phenotype and low blood frequencies. Matched ankylosing spondylitis synovial fluid reportedly contained a significantly enriched population of disease-linked clones. Prior work had noted some motif variants in reactive arthritis blood and synovial fluid.

Remarks on this clonotype: The antigen is unknown.

V gene TRBV7-2 combines with J gene TRBJ2-1; TRBD2 aligns across 10 bases. The sequenced material came from blood, either unsorted or a sorted T cell fraction (not recorded which). The source of this sequence is a female donor with ankylosing spondylitis or in good health (not recorded which). CDR3 DNA sequence: TGTGCCAGCACCCTTAGGGGGAGCGGGAGGGGTCATGAGCAGTTCTTC. This sequence encodes CASTLRGSGRGHEQFF.